The TCR beta chain under discussion was sequenced for a study of blood T cell repertoires in COVID-19. Study as a whole: COVID-19 samples, acute and convalescent, were from the United States, Italy and Spain. PBMCs, B-cell-depleted T cells, or T cells were the source of the cDNA or gDNA that made up the material.

How the authors handled the data: By means of reference gene primer amplification, nucleated cell counts were estimated. Only in-frame clones appear in the TCRdb table, and some are missing; sequencing was by immunoSEQ multiplex PCR. That table gives V, J and clone size, and the DNA gave D and trimming. The sample yields 45,000 to 65,000 clones, nearly 80% seen once. The sample taken for sequencing was peripheral blood. The source is a human donor in a cohort sampled during active COVID-19.

CDR3 sequence (DNA): TGTGCCAGCAGCGTGGACAGAAACTATGGCTACACCTTC. Its protein is CASSVDRNYGYTF. The chain employs TRBV5-6 and TRBJ1-2, with D maybe TRBD1 (6 bases). Per germline, CDR1 SGHDT and CDR2 YYEEEE. V lost 4 bases to trimming and J lost 2 bases, with 9 bases between them. This CDR3 region has 13 residues.